This T cell receptor (beta chain) originates from a study of cytomegalovirus exposure and HLA in healthy donors. Whole-study results and caveats: Rare TCR sequences predominated, though certain public TCRs were found in many donors. CMV serostatus was the only recorded immune exposure for donors.

Donors consisted of healthy bone marrow donors. Remarks on this clone: What it binds is not known.

There are 14 residues in the CDR3. The V end lost 2 bases, the J end lost 4 bases, and 10 bases lay between the germline ends. Germline lookup yields CDR1 SGHVS and CDR2 FNYEAQ. Researchers ran the PCR with 60 Vbeta and 13 Jbeta primers. Per the original methods: As a later analysis found, there were roughly 80 million unique TCR beta chains, of which around 9.9 million were shared. Some clones are missing from TCRdb's copy, which holds only in-frame ones; the method was immunoSEQ multiplex PCR. The DNA gave D and trimming, while V, J and clone size come from that table. The table includes around 99,000 clones, 65% to 85% detected once.

The TCR was taken from a man aged 35 to 55 in good health and CMV-seronegative. V is TRBV7-6 and J is TRBJ2-3; the D gene is possibly TRBD2 (5 bases). Sequencing was performed on PBMCs. This chain's CDR3 is CASSLNGNPDTQYF. The CDR3 DNA sequence: TGTGCCAGCAGCTTAAACGGGAACCCAGATACGCAGTATTTT.